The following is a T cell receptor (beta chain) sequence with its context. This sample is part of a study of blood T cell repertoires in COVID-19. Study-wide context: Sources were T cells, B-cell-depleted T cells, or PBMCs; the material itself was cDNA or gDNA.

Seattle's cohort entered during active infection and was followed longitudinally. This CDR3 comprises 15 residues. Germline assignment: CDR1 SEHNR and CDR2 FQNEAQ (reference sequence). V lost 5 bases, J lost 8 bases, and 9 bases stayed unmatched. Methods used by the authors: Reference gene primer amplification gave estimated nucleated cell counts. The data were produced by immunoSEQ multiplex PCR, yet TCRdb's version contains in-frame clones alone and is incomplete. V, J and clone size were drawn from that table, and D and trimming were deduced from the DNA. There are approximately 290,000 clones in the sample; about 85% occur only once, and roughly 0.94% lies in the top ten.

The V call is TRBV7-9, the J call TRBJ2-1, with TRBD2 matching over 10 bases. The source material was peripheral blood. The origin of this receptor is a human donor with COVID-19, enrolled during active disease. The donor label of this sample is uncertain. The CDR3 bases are TGTGCCAGCAGCCTACCCGGGACTAGCGTCTATGAGCAGTTCTTC. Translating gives CASSLPGTSVYEQFF.